This T cell receptor (beta chain) was recorded in a study of vaccination effects on CD4 cells after COVID-19. Using immunoSEQ multiplex PCR, the repertoire was profiled, and TCRdb retains in-frame clones only, with some absent. The sample contains tens of thousands of clones, approximately 70% of which appear only once. Using viral peptide pools, the ViraFEST assay grew out antigen-specific CD4+ T cells prior to sequencing. Isolating CD4+ T cells followed approximately 9 days of culture. Nobody among the vaccine recipients had prior SARS-CoV-2 infection (nucleocapsid antibodies were negative). In this sample, this clone turned up a few times. Its antigen is not identified. V shed 2 bases and J 6 bases; nucleotides not matched to a gene: 4. CDR1 and CDR2 from the germline V gene are SGHTA and FQGNSA. This CDR3 has 15 amino acids.

The chain has TRBV7-2 and TRBJ1-5; 10 nucleotides match TRBD1. This TCR derives from a human donor who received a COVID-19 vaccine. The specimen comprised CD4+ T cells from PBMCs cultured with HCoV-OC43 spike peptides, sampled before COVID-19 vaccination. Documented subset: HCoV-OC43 spike overlapping peptide pool stimulation. The CDR3 DNA is TGTGCCAGCAGCTTACAGACAGGGGGCCCTCAGCCCCAGCATTTT. It encodes CASSLQTGGPQPQHF.